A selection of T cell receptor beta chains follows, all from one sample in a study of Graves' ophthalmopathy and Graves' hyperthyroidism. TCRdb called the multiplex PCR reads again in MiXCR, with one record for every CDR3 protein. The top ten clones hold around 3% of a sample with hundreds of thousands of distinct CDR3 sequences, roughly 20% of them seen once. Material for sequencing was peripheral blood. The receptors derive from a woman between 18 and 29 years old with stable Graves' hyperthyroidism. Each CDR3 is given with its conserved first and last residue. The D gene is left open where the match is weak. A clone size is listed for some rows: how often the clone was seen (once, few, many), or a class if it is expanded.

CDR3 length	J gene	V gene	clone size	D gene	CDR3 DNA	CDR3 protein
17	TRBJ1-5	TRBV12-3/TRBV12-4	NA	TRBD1	TGTGCCAGCAGTCGCGACAGGGGGGAATATAGCAATCAGCCCCAGCATTTT	CASSRDRGEYSNQPQHF
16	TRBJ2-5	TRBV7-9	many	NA	TGTGCCAGCAGCCTCCACAGCTTGCGGAAACAAGAGACCCAGTACTTC	CASSLHSLRKQETQYF
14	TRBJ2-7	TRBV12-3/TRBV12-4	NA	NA	TGTGCCAGCAGTGACAGTCTGAGCTCCTACGAGCAGTACTTC	CASSDSLSSYEQYF
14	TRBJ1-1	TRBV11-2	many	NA	TGTGCCAGCAGCCGCTTCGACAAGACCTGGGAAGCTTTCTTT	CASSRFDKTWEAFF
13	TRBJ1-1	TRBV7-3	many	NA	TGTGCCAGCATGAGATCCCGGGGCACTGAAGCTTTCTTT	CASMRSRGTEAFF
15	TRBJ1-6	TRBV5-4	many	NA	TGTGCCAGCAGCTTGGAGGTCAGGCGAGATTCACCCCTCCACTTT	CASSLEVRRDSPLHF
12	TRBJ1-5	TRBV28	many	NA	TGTGCCAGCAGTCCACTTAGGCAGCCCCAGCATTTT	CASSPLRQPQHF
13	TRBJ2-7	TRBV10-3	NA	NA	TGTGCCATCAGTGAGTCAGGGTCCTACGAGCAGTACTTC	CAISESGSYEQYF
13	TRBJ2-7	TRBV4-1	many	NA	TGCGCCAGCAGCCCCGTGCTGTCCTACGAGCAGTACTTC	CASSPVLSYEQYF
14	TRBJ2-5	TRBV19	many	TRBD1	TGTGCCAGTCTCGGACAGGGGGCGTGGGAGACCCAGTACTTC	CASLGQGAWETQYF
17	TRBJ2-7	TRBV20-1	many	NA	TGCAGTGCTACCTACCGCCGGTATTGGACAGTACGACACGAGCAGTACTTC	CSATYRRYWTVRHEQYF
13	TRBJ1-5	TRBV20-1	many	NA	TGCAGTGCTAGGGGGGACCTCAATCAGCCCCAGCATTTT	CSARGDLNQPQHF
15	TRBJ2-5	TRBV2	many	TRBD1	TGTGCCAGCTTCTCCCACGACAGGGTAAAACAGACCCAGTACTTC	CASFSHDRVKQTQYF
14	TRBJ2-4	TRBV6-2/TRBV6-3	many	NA	TGTGCCAGCAGTTACTCGGATACCCAACACATTCAGTACTTC	CASSYSDTQHIQYF
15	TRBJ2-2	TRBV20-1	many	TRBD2	TGCAGTGCTAGACGACTAGCGGGAGTGGCCGGGGAGCTGTTTTTT	CSARRLAGVAGELFF
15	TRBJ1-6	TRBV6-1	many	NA	TGTGCCAGCAGTGAAGCCTCCAGGGCTGGATCACCCCTCCACTTT	CASSEASRAGSPLHF
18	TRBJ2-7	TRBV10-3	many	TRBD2	TGTGCCATCAGTGACCTCGGACTAGCGGGGAAAAGCTCCTACGAGCAGTACTTC	CAISDLGLAGKSSYEQYF
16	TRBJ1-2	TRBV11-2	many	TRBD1	TGTGCCAGCAGCTCAATATACAGGGGGCATAACTATGGCTACACCTTC	CASSSIYRGHNYGYTF
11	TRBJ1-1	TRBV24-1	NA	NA	TGTGCCACCAGTGATGGTGAGGAAGCTTTCTTT	CATSDGEEAFF
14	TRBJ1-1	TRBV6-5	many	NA	TGTGCCAGCAGACCGACTAAAATGAACACTGAAGCTTTCTTT	CASRPTKMNTEAFF
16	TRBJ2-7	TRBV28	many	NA	TGTGCCAGCAGTACGGGGCTTTGGGGGCTGGGGTACGAGCAGTACTTC	CASSTGLWGLGYEQYF
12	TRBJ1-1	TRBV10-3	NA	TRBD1	TGTGCCATCAGAGGGACAGAACTTGAAGCTTTCTTT	CAIRGTELEAFF
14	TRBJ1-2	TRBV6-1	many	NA	TGTGCCAGCAGTCAATCGGGGGGGGGCTATGGCTACACCTTC	CASSQSGGGYGYTF
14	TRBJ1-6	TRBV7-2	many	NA	TGTGCCAGCAGCTTACAGGCTGGGAATTCACCCCTCCACTTT	CASSLQAGNSPLHF
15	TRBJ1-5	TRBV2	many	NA	TGTGCCAGCAGTAGAGGATGGGTCGGCAATCAGCCCCAGCATTTT	CASSRGWVGNQPQHF
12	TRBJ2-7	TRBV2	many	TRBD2	TGTGCCAGCAGTGGGAGTAGCGGGAGAGACTACTTC	CASSGSSGRDYF
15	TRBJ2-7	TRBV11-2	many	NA	TGTGCCAGCAGCTTAGATAGCTGGAGCTCCTACGAGCAGTACTTC	CASSLDSWSSYEQYF
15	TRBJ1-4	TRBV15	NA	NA	TGTGCCACCAGCAGAGGCCGGGGGGCGGCGGAAAAACTGTTTTTT	CATSRGRGAAEKLFF
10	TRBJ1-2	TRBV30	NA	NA	TGTGCCTGGGTTTCCGATGGCTACACCTTC	CAWVSDGYTF
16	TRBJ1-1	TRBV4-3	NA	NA	TGCGCCAGCAGCCATTACCCCCTACAGGAGAACACTGAAGCTTTCTTT	CASSHYPLQENTEAFF
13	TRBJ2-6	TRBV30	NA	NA	TGTGCCTGGATGGGGCCTGGGGCCAACGTCCTGACTTTC	CAWMGPGANVLTF
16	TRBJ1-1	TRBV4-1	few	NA	TGCGCCAGCAGCCAAGTTGTACAGATGATGAACACTGAAGCTTTCTTT	CASSQVVQMMNTEAFF
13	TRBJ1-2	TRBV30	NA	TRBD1	TGTGCCTGGAGTTCGGACAGGCCGTATGGCTACACCTTC	CAWSSDRPYGYTF
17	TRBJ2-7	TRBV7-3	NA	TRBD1	TGTGCCAGCAGTCTAATGGGCGGACAGGGCCCCACCTACGAGCAGTACTTC	CASSLMGGQGPTYEQYF
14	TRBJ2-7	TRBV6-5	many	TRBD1	TGTGCCAGCAGTTACTCGCAGGGGGCCTTCGAGCAGTACTTC	CASSYSQGAFEQYF
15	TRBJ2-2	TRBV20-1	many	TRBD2	TGCAGTGCTAGAGAACTAGCGGGAGATGTCGGGGAGCTGTTTTTT	CSARELAGDVGELFF
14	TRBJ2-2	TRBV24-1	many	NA	TGTGCCACCAGTGACACAGGGAGTTATCGGGAGCTGTTTTTT	CATSDTGSYRELFF
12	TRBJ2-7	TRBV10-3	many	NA	TGTGCCATCAAGTCTAGCGCCGAGGGGCAGTACTTC	CAIKSSAEGQYF
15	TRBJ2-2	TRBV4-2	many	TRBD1	TGTGCCAGCAGTCAAGGACAGGGGGAGCCCGGGGAGCTGTTTTTT	CASSQGQGEPGELFF
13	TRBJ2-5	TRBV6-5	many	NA	TGTGCCAGCAGTTACGAGGTTCAGGAGACCCAGTACTTC	CASSYEVQETQYF
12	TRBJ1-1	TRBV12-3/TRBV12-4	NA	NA	TGTGCCGGCAGCGGGGGGGGCACTGAAGCTTTCTTT	CAGSGGGTEAFF